This T cell receptor beta chain was identified in a study of T-cell memory formation after mild COVID-19. Study conclusions and caveats: Day 37-peaking second-wave clones had unconfirmed SARS-CoV-2 specificity. Among clones contracting day 15 to 85, CD4/CD8 was balanced, whereas later expanders leaned CD4+.

This clonotype has ten or more counts. What it recognizes is unknown. The V gene lost 6 bases and the J gene lost 5 bases, with 23 bases spanning the gap. CDR1 is DFQATT, CDR2 SNEGSKA, per germline (reference sequence). There are 15 residues in the CDR3. TCR alpha and TCR beta cDNA libraries carrying sample barcodes and UMIs were produced by 5'RACE using constant-segment primers. TCRdb analysed the 5' RACE reads with MiXCR anew, one entry per CDR3 protein. The sample records some 86,000 distinct CDR3 sequences, 20% to 30% being singletons. Sample: PBMCs or a T cell subset sorted from them (not recorded which). The V call is TRBV20-1, the J call TRBJ2-7; D may match TRBD1 or TRBD2 (6 bases each). The sequence derives from a man younger than 35 who had mild COVID-19 (a few samples of this study predate the infection). Cell type and time point are not known. The DNA of the CDR3 is TGCAGTGCCGAGGGTGAGGACAGCCGGAGGGACGAGCAGTACTTC. Its protein product is CSAEGEDSRRDEQYF.